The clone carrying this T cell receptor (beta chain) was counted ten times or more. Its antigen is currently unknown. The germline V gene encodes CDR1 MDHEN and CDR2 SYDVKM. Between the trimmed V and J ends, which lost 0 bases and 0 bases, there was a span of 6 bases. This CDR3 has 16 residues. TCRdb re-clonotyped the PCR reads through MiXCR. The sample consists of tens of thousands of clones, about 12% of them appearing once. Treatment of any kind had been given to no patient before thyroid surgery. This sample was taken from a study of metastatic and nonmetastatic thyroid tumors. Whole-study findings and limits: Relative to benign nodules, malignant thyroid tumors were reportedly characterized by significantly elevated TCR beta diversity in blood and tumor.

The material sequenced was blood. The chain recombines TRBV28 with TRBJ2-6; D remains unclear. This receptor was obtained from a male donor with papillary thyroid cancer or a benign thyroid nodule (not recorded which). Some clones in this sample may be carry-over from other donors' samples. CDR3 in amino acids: CASSLWTDSGANVLTF. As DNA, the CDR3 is TGTGCCAGCAGTTTATGGACCGACTCTGGGGCCAACGTCCTGACTTTC.